This T cell receptor (beta chain) was captured in a study of OX40 agonist ivuxolimab in advanced cancers. The study in broad terms: Ivuxolimab was a fully human IgG2 agonistic monoclonal antibody targeting the costimulatory receptor OX40 (CD134). Intravenous ivuxolimab was administered to patients every 2 weeks at six dose levels: 0.01, 0.1, 0.3, 1.5, 3 and 10 mg/kg. In the dose-escalation cohort, roughly 80% of patients were male, and the mean age was roughly 60 years, with a range of about 23 to 90. Prior anti-PD-1, anti-PD-L1 or anti-CTLA-4 therapy was permitted, and about 40% of dose-escalation patients had received checkpoint inhibitors. Of the roughly 54 dose-escalation patients, hepatocellular carcinoma was present in around 19, melanoma in around 15, renal cell carcinoma in 9 and head and neck cancer in 9. The monotherapy dose-escalation portion (N ≈ 52 patients) of the phase I ivuxolimab trial is reported in the paper. Three dose-escalation patients achieved partial responses, one with hepatocellular carcinoma and two with cutaneous melanoma. Peripheral TCRbeta sequencing was intended to test whether TCR sequence diversity was altered and clonal T-cell expansion was caused by ivuxolimab. Paper-wide results and their limitations: At doses from 0.1 to 3.0 mg/kg, clonal expansion was seen in both CD4+ and CD8+ blood T cells between baseline and week 6. In the 0.1-3.0 mg/kg groups, partial responders had among the lowest normalized peripheral clonal expansion, particularly in CD8+ T cells. Antigen specificity was not determined for the clonally expanded peripheral T cells. After ivuxolimab, CD8+ T cells had more expanded clones than CD4+ T cells on average. Low levels of normalized T-cell clonal expansion were also seen in some patients who did not respond.

Regarding this clone: The target of this receptor is not known. Base qualities were left out, and no much larger clone turns up one base away.

Genomic DNA was extracted from sorted cells for sequencing of the TCRbeta CDR3 region. The immunoSEQ Assay was used to sequence the TCRbeta CDR3 regions. In TCRdb, the immuneACCESS table is reduced to in-frame sequences with V and J assigned. These tables do not hold every clone; where another copy was compared, an unresolved V gene accounts for under half, and the others remain unexplained. The sample records 30,000 to 40,000 clones, roughly 90% of which are singletons. The top ten clones comprise roughly 25% of the sample. The trial excluded patients who had a history of autoimmune disease or were on systemic immunosuppression. Peripheral blood for TCR sequencing was collected from all dose cohorts at baseline, on cycle 4 day 1, and on cycle 7 day 1. The samples were drawn from a first-in-human, open-label, multicenter phase I dose-escalation trial of ivuxolimab. The trial enrolled adults with locally advanced or metastatic head and neck squamous cell, hepatocellular, melanoma or renal cell carcinoma. Before TCR sequencing, CD4+ and CD8+ T cells were separately sorted from peripheral blood.

CDR1 is given as LNHDA and CDR2 as SQIVND, both from the germline V gene (reference sequence). Trimming removed 3 bases from V and 2 bases from J, leaving 22 bases between the germline ends. The CDR3 runs 18 amino acids, cysteine and phenylalanine included. Only the CDR3 part of the read is kept: 54 bases, read in frame from the first base. The chain is assembled from TRBV19 and TRBJ1-1; perhaps TRBD1 is the D gene, with 5 bases matching. This specimen consisted of CD4+ or CD8+ T cells sorted from blood, obtained in a trial of the OX40 agonist ivuxolimab. This sequence was found in an adult with an advanced solid tumor such as melanoma, head and neck, liver or kidney cancer. The nucleotides read TGTGCCAGTAGTATGTCTCGGGGGGGTAGTTATTTAAACACTGAAGCTTTCTTT. Its protein product is CASSMSRGGSYLNTEAFF.